This T cell receptor (beta chain) was captured in a study of tumor T cells in aggressive B-cell lymphoma. Libraries were prepared by immunoSEQ multiplex PCR; TCRdb keeps only in-frame clonotypes and omits some of them. The sample carries over 4,000 clones, 85% to 90% recorded once. The CDR3 has 14 residues. Trimming took 0 bases from V and 3 from J; bases not matched to a gene: 1. Germline V gene sequence: CDR1 SGDLS, CDR2 YYNGEE. The chain carries TRBV9 and TRBJ2-7; 9 positions match TRBD1. Sequenced: tumor tissue. This clonotype originated in an adult with diffuse large B cell lymphoma. CDR3 sequence reads: CASSVADRGYEQYF. The CDR3 nucleotides are TGTGCCAGCAGCGTAGCGGACAGGGGCTACGAGCAGTACTTC.